One sample yielded the 32 T cell receptor beta chains listed below, sequenced in a study of T cell changes during pregnancy in multiple sclerosis. Only in-frame clones appear in the TCRdb table, and some are missing; sequencing was by immunoSEQ multiplex PCR. The sample carries approximately 65,000 clones, around nine tenths recorded once. The source was peripheral blood, collected in the third trimester of pregnancy. The source is a female donor in good health, enrolled as a control in a pregnancy study.

V and J are TRBV4-3 and TRBJ2-1, with D possibly TRBD2 on 6 matching bases. CDR3 length equals 15 residues. Germline lookup yields CDR1 LGHNA and CDR2 YSLEER. The V end was cut by 0 bases, the J end by 5 bases, with 11 bases between. This chain's CDR3 is CASSQEGGLNNEQFF. The CDR3 nucleotides read TGCGCCAGCAGCCAAGAGGGAGGACTCAACAATGAGCAGTTCTTC.

The rearrangement joins TRBV9 to TRBJ2-7; 10 bases match TRBD2. The germline CDR1 and CDR2 sequences are SGDLS and YYNGEE. V shed 2 bases and J 1 base; nucleotides not matched to a gene: 3. The CDR3 runs 15 residues. CDR3 in amino acids: CASSVGLADSYEQYF. CDR3 in DNA: TGTGCCAGCAGCGTTGGACTAGCGGATTCCTACGAGCAGTACTTC.

V usage is TRBV4-2 and J usage is TRBJ1-1; D not resolved. This CDR3 comprises 15 residues. V was trimmed by 0 bases and J by 7 bases, leaving 15 bases between them. Germline V gene lookup returns CDR1 LGHNA and CDR2 YNFKEQ. The CDR3 DNA reads TGTGCCAGCAGCCAAGATTTCCTTCCTCGGGATGAAGCTTTCTTT. It translates to CASSQDFLPRDEAFF.

J is TRBJ2-7 and V is TRBV19, with 10 bases aligning to TRBD1. Germline CDR1 and CDR2: LNHDA and SQIVND (reference sequence). V lost 5 bases and J lost 5; bases outside the gene matches: 9. This CDR3 is 15 amino acids long. The CDR3 region is CASSGAPDRGHEQYF. CDR3 in DNA: TGTGCCAGTAGTGGAGCCCCTGACAGGGGGCACGAGCAGTACTTC.

This clone has just one count. The V gene is TRBV7-3, the J gene TRBJ2-3; D possibly corresponds to TRBD1 (5 bases). CDR3 length: 15 residues. Germline V gives CDR1 SGHTA, CDR2 FQGTGA. V gave up 0 bases and J gave up 1 base, with 8 bases separating them. CDR3 sequence (DNA): TGTGCCAGCAGCTTAACGGGGCATGGCACAGATACGCAGTATTTT. This translates into CASSLTGHGTDTQYF.

The gene calls are TRBV29-1 and TRBJ1-1, with D perhaps TRBD1 (6 bases). Germline lookup yields CDR1 SQVTM and CDR2 ANQGSEA. Trimming shortened V by 3 bases and J by 5 bases, and 16 bases separated the two germline ends. The CDR3 has 14 residues. The CDR3, as DNA: TGCAGCGTTGACCGGCCAGGGGTATGGACTGAAGCTTTCTTT. Translating it yields CSVDRPGVWTEAFF. Filled out from reference TRBV29-1 and TRBJ1-1, the complete variable domain reads SAVISQKPSRDICQRGTSLTIQCQVDSQVTMMFWYRQQPGQSLTLIATANQGSEATYESGFVIDKFPISRPNLTFSTLTVSNMSPEDSSIYLCSVDRPGVWTEAFFGQGTRLTVV.

This clone was found once. This chain links TRBV7-3 with TRBJ1-2, with 8 positions matching TRBD1. Germline V lookup: CDR1 SGHTA, CDR2 FQGTGA. The trim removed 6 bases at V and 3 bases at J, leaving 12 bases unmatched. This CDR3 contains 16 residues. The CDR3 DNA sequence: TGTGCCAGCAGTCCGACAGGGGCCACCGACGACTATGGCTACACCTTC. Translation gives CASSPTGATDDYGYTF.

This chain connects TRBV7-2 to TRBJ1-2; possibly TRBD1 for D (5 bases). Trimming cost V 2 bases and J 13 bases, with 14 bases left between them. Germline V gene data show CDR1 as SGHTA and CDR2 as FQGNSA. The CDR3 has 12 residues. CDR3 sequence reads: CASSLLRVASTF. CDR3 nucleotide sequence: TGTGCCAGCAGCTTACTCAGGGTAGCTAGCACCTTC.

V is TRBV9 and J is TRBJ2-3; 8 bases align to TRBD1. CDR3 length: 15 residues. After removal of 0 bases from V and 4 bases from J, the junction contained 4 bases not matched to a gene. Looked up from germline, CDR1 is SGDLS and CDR2 is YYNGEE. The CDR3 nucleotides are TGTGCCAGCAGCGTAGGACAGGGGACCGCAGATACGCAGTATTTT. Translating it yields CASSVGQGTADTQYF.

This chain connects TRBV7-2 to TRBJ2-3; a possible D gene is TRBD1 (5 bases). V lost 2 bases to trimming and J lost 4 bases, with 10 bases between them. In germline, CDR1 is SGHTA, CDR2 FQGNSA. The CDR3 length is 14 residues. The CDR3 nucleotides are TGTGCCAGCAGCTTAAAGGGGCTTGCAGATACGCAGTATTTT. It codes for CASSLKGLADTQYF. The variable domain in full, with the rest retrieved from reference TRBV7-2 and TRBJ2-3, is GAGVSQSPSNKVTEKGKDVELRCDPISGHTALYWYRQSLGQGLEFLIYFQGNSAPDKSGLPSDRFSAERTGGSVSTLTIQRTQQEDSAVYLCASSLKGLADTQYFGPGTRLTVL.

The J gene is TRBJ2-7, the V gene TRBV6-1, with no clear D. Trimming took 3 bases from V and 2 from J, leaving 11 bases between them. Germline V gives CDR1 MNHNS, CDR2 SASEGT. There are 14 residues in the CDR3. The CDR3 nucleotides are TGTGCCAGCAGTGATTGGCGGAATACCTACGAGCAGTACTTC. Its protein product is CASSDWRNTYEQYF.

V gene TRBV6-5 combines with J gene TRBJ2-5; the match to TRBD1 covers 7 bases. The CDR3 runs to 15 residues. Trimming cost V 5 bases and J 1 base; bases outside gene matches: 7. Germline CDR1 reads MNHEY; CDR2 reads SVGAGI. CDR3 amino acids: CASSHEQGTQETQYF. The CDR3 nucleotides read TGTGCCAGCAGTCACGAACAGGGGACCCAAGAGACCCAGTACTTC.

This clone was seen only a few times. J is TRBJ1-3 and V is TRBV27, with D tentatively TRBD1 (6 bases). From germline, CDR1 is MNHEY and CDR2 SMNVEV (reference sequence). V shed 7 bases and J shed 1 base, with 11 bases lying between them. The CDR3 runs to 14 residues. This CDR3 is CASKTGHSGNTIYF. The CDR3, as DNA: TGTGCCAGCAAAACAGGGCATTCTGGAAACACCATATATTTT.

This sequence joins TRBV11-2 and TRBJ2-7; tentatively, D is TRBD1 (5 bases). CDR3 size: 17 residues. In germline, CDR1 is SGHAT, CDR2 FQNNGV. The V and J ends lost 5 bases and 0 bases respectively, with 20 bases between them. The CDR3 nucleotides read TGTGCCAGCAGCCCTCATCCGACAGATTCAAGCTCCTACGAGCAGTACTTC. It encodes CASSPHPTDSSSYEQYF.

CDR3 in amino acids: CAWKITGTGPTDTQYF. The CDR3 DNA reads TGTGCCTGGAAAATCACCGGGACAGGGCCTACAGATACGCAGTATTTT. The rearrangement joins TRBV30 to TRBJ2-3; 9 nucleotides match TRBD1. V was clipped by 4 bases and J by 3 bases; unmatched bases: 11. The CDR3 runs 16 residues. CDR1 and CDR2 from the germline V gene are GTSNPN and SVGIG (reference sequence).

This chain connects TRBV29-1 to TRBJ1-2; D may be TRBD1 (5 bases). The CDR3 totals 15 residues. Per the germline V gene, CDR1 is SQVTM and CDR2 is ANQGSEA. Trimming stripped 6 bases from V and 0 bases from J, with 17 bases between. CDR3 in amino acids: CSVAEGRGTNYGYTF. The CDR3 DNA is TGCAGCGTCGCCGAGGGGCGCGGGACTAACTATGGCTACACCTTC.

The rearrangement links TRBV27 to TRBJ1-2; TRBD1 aligns across 8 bases. The CDR3 loop spans 14 amino acids. With V trimmed by 4 bases and J by 2 bases, 3 bases remained unmatched. Germline V gene sequence: CDR1 MNHEY, CDR2 SMNVEV (reference sequence). CDR3 sequence reads: CASSSDRANYGYTF. CDR3 coding DNA: TGTGCCAGCAGTTCGGACAGGGCAAACTATGGCTACACCTTC.

This chain joins TRBV9 and TRBJ2-1; 10 nucleotides align to TRBD2. This CDR3 is 15 amino acids long. The trim removed 3 bases at V and 8 bases at J, leaving 8 bases unmatched. Per germline, CDR1 SGDLS and CDR2 YYNGEE. The CDR3 loop is CASSEASGGLYEQFF. The CDR3 nucleotides read TGTGCCAGCAGCGAAGCTAGCGGGGGTCTCTATGAGCAGTTCTTC.

This sequence joins TRBV11-2 and TRBJ2-3; 11 bases map to TRBD1. The CDR3 runs 17 residues. Germline CDR1 is SGHAT and CDR2 is FQNNGV. With 3 bases clipped from V and 6 bases from J, the junction kept 11 bases outside the gene matches. CDR3 sequence (DNA): TGTGCCAGCAGCTTCCGGTTAGGGACAGGGGGGGTTGATACGCAGTATTTT. Amino acid sequence: CASSFRLGTGGVDTQYF.

The chain employs TRBV18 and TRBJ2-7; possible D gene TRBD1, 6 bases. Trimming cost V 6 bases and J 2 bases, with 14 bases left between them. Germline CDR1 is KGHSH and CDR2 is LQKENI. The CDR3 is 14 residues long. The CDR3 reads CASSPRQGPYEQYF. CDR3 nucleotide sequence: TGTGCCAGCTCCCCCCGGCAGGGGCCCTACGAGCAGTACTTC. The whole variable domain, remainder taken from reference TRBV18 and TRBJ2-7, is NAGVMQNPRHLVRRRGQEARLRCSPMKGHSHVYWYRQLPEEGLKFMVYLQKENIIDESGMPKERFSAEFPKEGPSILRIQQVVRGDSAAYFCASSPRQGPYEQYFGPGTRLTVT.

V gene TRBV5-5 combines with J gene TRBJ2-7; 7 bases fit TRBD1. Germline CDR1 and CDR2: SGHKS and YYEKEE (reference sequence). V was pared by 4 bases and J by 1 base, with 8 bases of the junction left unmatched. The length of the CDR3 is 15 residues. Written as DNA, the CDR3 is TGTGCCAGCAGCCCCACCTGGGACAGTTCCTACGAGCAGTACTTC. Translated, it gives CASSPTWDSSYEQYF.

This clone was seen more than once but under ten times. The chain carries TRBV29-1 and TRBJ1-1; D not certain. The CDR3 covers 11 residues. Trimming left V 4 bases short and J 7 bases short, with 10 bases between. Germline CDR1 and CDR2: SQVTM and ANQGSEA. The CDR3 loop is CSVGTDYEAFF. CDR3 in DNA: TGCAGCGTTGGCACAGACTATGAAGCTTTCTTT.

This chain uses TRBV25-1 with TRBJ2-3; 8 bases agree with TRBD2. V shed 1 base and J 3 bases; nucleotides not matched to a gene: 3. CDR1 is MGHDK and CDR2 is SYGVNS in the germline V gene. The CDR3 has 15 residues. CDR3 nucleotides: TGTGCCAGCAGTGAATGGACGGGGGGGACAGATACGCAGTATTTT. Translation: CASSEWTGGTDTQYF.

The chain employs TRBV2 and TRBJ2-7, with D maybe TRBD1 (7 bases). This CDR3 contains 14 residues. Germline V gene data show CDR1 as SNHLY and CDR2 as FYNNEI. Trimming left V 5 bases short and J 1 base short, with 12 bases between. DNA of the CDR3: TGTGCCAGCAGTTCCAGGGGGAGGTCCTACGAGCAGTACTTC. Its protein product is CASSSRGRSYEQYF.

This clone showed up just once. The chain combines TRBV23-1 with TRBJ1-5; TRBD1 is a possible D gene (5 bases). TRBV23-1 is an ORF for which the function is uncertain. V shed 0 bases and J shed 0 bases, with 9 bases lying between them. The CDR3 contains 16 residues. The CDR3 DNA reads as TGCGCCAGCAGTCAATCAGATCAGGGTAGCAATCAGCCCCAGCATTTT. Translating gives CASSQSDQGSNQPQHF.

This rearrangement joins TRBV7-2 to TRBJ1-6; D may be TRBD1 (6 bases). V was trimmed by 1 base and J by 13 bases, leaving 11 bases between them. The CDR3 runs to 13 residues. Germline V CDR1 and CDR2: SGHTA, FQGNSA. This CDR3 is CASSLVGQGPLHF. CDR3 nucleotides: TGTGCCAGCAGCTTAGTAGGCCAGGGGCCCCTCCACTTT.

This clone was seen a few times. The chain uses TRBV6-5 and TRBJ1-5; possibly TRBD1 for D (6 bases). Trimming removed 7 bases from V and 8 bases from J, with 12 bases in between. Looked up from germline, CDR1 is MNHEY and CDR2 is SVGAGI. The CDR3 is 12 residues long. The CDR3: CASKTGIEPQHF. The CDR3, as DNA: TGTGCCAGCAAGACAGGTATAGAGCCCCAGCATTTT.

The chain recombines TRBV27 with TRBJ1-5; TRBD1 matches at 11 bases. The CDR3 is 16 residues long. V gave up 6 bases and J gave up 4 bases; unmatched junction bases: 8. Per germline, CDR1 MNHEY and CDR2 SMNVEV (reference sequence). The CDR3 region is CASSRTGTGGNQPQHF. Written as DNA, the CDR3 is TGTGCCAGCAGCCGGACCGGGACAGGGGGGAATCAGCCCCAGCATTTT.

The chain is built from TRBV12-5 and TRBJ1-1; 8 nucleotides line up with TRBD1. V was clipped by 0 bases and J by 8 bases; unmatched bases: 2. CDR3 size: 13 residues. Germline V gene data show CDR1 as LGHNT and CDR2 as FRNRAP. CDR3 DNA sequence: TGTGCTAGTGGTTTGGTGACAGGGGCCGAAGCTTTCTTT. Its protein product is CASGLVTGAEAFF.

The V and J genes are TRBV4-3 and TRBJ1-1; no firm D call. Trimming shortened V by 6 bases and J by 1 base, and 15 bases separated the two germline ends. Germline CDR1 and CDR2: LGHNA and YSLEER. The CDR3 has 15 amino acids. For the CDR3, the DNA is TGCGCCAGCAGTTACAAGAGCGGCGGGAACACTGAAGCTTTCTTT. This translates into CASSYKSGGNTEAFF.

This chain links TRBV18 with TRBJ1-4; D possibly corresponds to TRBD1 (6 bases). Germline V lookup: CDR1 KGHSH, CDR2 LQKENI. Trimming pared 2 bases from V and 5 bases from J, leaving 9 bases between. The CDR3 length is 14 residues. The CDR3 reads CASSPSRGNEKLFF. The CDR3 DNA is TGTGCCAGCTCACCAAGCAGGGGAAATGAAAAACTGTTTTTT.

This clone has only one observation. The chain has TRBV7-8 and TRBJ2-2, with 7 bases lining up with TRBD2. The CDR3 is made up of 14 amino acids. V dropped 5 bases and J dropped 7; count of bases not matched to a gene: 7. Per the germline V gene, CDR1 is SGHVS and CDR2 is FQNEAQ. The CDR3: CASSVTGGGGELFF. The CDR3, as DNA: TGTGCCAGCAGCGTGACGGGGGGTGGCGGGGAGCTGTTTTTT.